This T cell receptor (beta chain) was found in a study of sequential checkpoint blockade in melanoma (dated by TCRdb to between 2018 and 2020). Study-level background: In a 1:1 randomization, patients received either first-line nivolumab then ipilimumab (arm A) or ipilimumab then nivolumab (arm B). Maintenance nivolumab came after both trial sequences. TCRbeta immunosequencing was performed on DNA from around 96 pretreatment melanoma tumor samples. For about 20 patients, matched tumor biopsies were taken both before treatment and at week 13, after single-agent nivolumab (arm A) or ipilimumab (arm B). Roughly three quarters of the matched pre- and post-treatment tumor biopsy pairs came from the same lesion. The research as a whole found: Larger, independent patient cohorts are needed to validate the response-prediction model that combines TCR metrics and mutation burden. PD-L1 staining and CD8+ T-cell counts correlated with tumor T-cell fraction and clonality, whereas mutational load did not. Among patients in arm A, the nivolumab-first arm, pretreatment tumor TIL clonality was associated with response (P = .04). Patients whose tumor T-cell fraction and clonality increased by week 13 were about 30 times more likely to achieve clinical benefit. Within-arm analyses of tumor T-cell fraction were limited by small sample sizes and reduced statistical power.

TCRbeta CDR3 regions were immunosequenced from genomic DNA with the immunoSEQ Assay. Before high-throughput sequencing, genomic DNA was amplified using bias-controlled multiplex PCR. The original methods were these. To quantify the absolute abundance of each unique TCRbeta CDR3 region, the sequences were collapsed and filtered. Clonality was defined as 1 minus Pielou's evenness and was calculated using productive rearrangements only. To compute tumor T-cell fraction, TCRbeta template counts were normalized to usable DNA, with usable DNA estimated from several housekeeping genes. Clones with significantly greater frequencies in on-treatment versus baseline samples were identified using a previously published method. In its TCRdb copy, this immuneACCESS table keeps in-frame sequences only and misses some clones. Where compared with another copy, unresolved V genes explain less than half of these, and the others have no known cause. For V, J and clone size, that table is used; D and trimming come from the DNA. This sample comprises 5,000 to 7,000 clones, 20% to 25% of them detected only once. The ten largest clones represent around a tenth of the sample.

This clone was detected a few times. Its specific antigen is unknown. No much larger clonotype is one base removed from it; base qualities were not supplied. V and J lose 7 bases and 2 bases, and a span of 14 bases separates them. There are 15 amino acids in the CDR3, from cysteine to phenylalanine inclusive. Only CDR3 DNA remains: 45 bases, in frame from the first base. CDR1 and CDR2 are drawn from the germline V gene: MNHGY, SAAAGT. The intended sense of this specimen's treatment or condition label: randomized to nivolumab then ipilimumab (arm A) or the reverse (arm B). None of the patients in the trial had previously been given DNA-damaging chemotherapy. Samples came from patients with melanoma in CheckMate 064, a randomized, open-label phase II trial of sequential checkpoint blockade. Tumor TCR sequencing used genomic DNA from formalin-fixed paraffin-embedded (FFPE) tissue samples.

The material was tumor tissue (inferred from file names), obtained from a patient given nivolumab and ipilimumab in sequence. The sequence was collected from a human donor with melanoma. In this chain, TRBV6-8 is recombined with TRBJ1-4, with TRBD1 perhaps the D gene, on 6 matching bases. The CDR3: CASKSNRATNEKLFF. The nucleotides read TGTGCCAGCAAGAGCAACAGGGCTACTAATGAAAAACTGTTTTTT.